Presented here are 26 T cell receptor beta chains from one specimen sequenced in a study of early stage breast cancer tumors. The assay was immunoSEQ multiplex PCR, and TCRdb's table has in-frame clones only and misses some. The data show about 50,000 clones, about 83% seen once. Sequencing was carried out using blood. Receptors were obtained from a person aged 45 to 60 with breast cancer.

This clone showed up just a few times. This rearrangement joins TRBV2 to TRBJ2-7; TRBD2 agrees at 7 bases. With 5 bases clipped from V and 0 bases from J, the junction kept 4 bases outside the gene matches. Germline V lookup: CDR1 SNHLY, CDR2 FYNNEI. The CDR3 is 14 amino acids. In DNA form, the CDR3 reads TGTGCCAGCAGTTATCGGGACTACTCCTACGAGCAGTACTTC. Translation: CASSYRDYSYEQYF.

V is TRBV30 and J is TRBJ2-3, with 10 positions matching TRBD2. Germline assignment: CDR1 GTSNPN and CDR2 SVGIG (reference sequence). The CDR3 length is 12 residues. CDR3 DNA sequence: TGTGCTAGCGGGGGGAACACAGATACGCAGTATTTT. Amino acids: CASGGNTDTQYF.

This chain joins TRBV6-1 and TRBJ1-3; no clear D. CDR1 MNHNS and CDR2 SASEGT come from the germline V gene. V was shortened by 0 bases and J by 0 bases, with 9 bases between the two germline ends. CDR3 length equals 16 residues. In DNA form, the CDR3 reads TGTGCCAGCAGTGAAGCCGCGACACCCTCTGGAAACACCATATATTTT. It yields the protein CASSEAATPSGNTIYF.

The gene calls are TRBV9 and TRBJ2-5; TRBD2 matches 7 bases. V dropped 4 bases and J dropped 5; count of bases not matched to a gene: 14. Looked up from germline, CDR1 is SGDLS and CDR2 is YYNGEE. The CDR3 totals 16 residues. The CDR3 bases are TGTGCCAGCAGCCTCCGCCAGGGCGGGAGAGGGGAGACCCAGTACTTC. This translates into CASSLRQGGRGETQYF.

V gene TRBV5-1 combines with J gene TRBJ1-3; D uncertain. V was clipped by 4 bases and J by 4 bases, with 9 bases between them. Germline V gives CDR1 SGHRS, CDR2 YFSETQ. The CDR3 spans 13 residues. The chain's CDR3 is CASSQPPGNTIYF. The CDR3 DNA follows: TGCGCCAGCAGCCAACCTCCGGGAAACACCATATATTTT. The complete variable domain, with remaining parts taken from reference TRBV5-1 and TRBJ1-3, reads KAGVTQTPRYLIKTRGQQVTLSCSPISGHRSVSWYQQTPGQGLQFLFEYFSETQRNKGNFPGRFSGRQFSNSRSEMNVSTLELGDSALYLCASSQPPGNTIYFGEGSWLTVV.

The chain recombines TRBV4-1 with TRBJ2-7; possibly TRBD1 for D (5 bases). The germline gives CDR1 MGHRA, CDR2 YSYEKL. The CDR3 totals 15 residues. V was shortened by 2 bases and J by 0 bases, with 11 bases between the two germline ends. CDR3 region: CASSQLQDFSYEQYF. The CDR3 nucleotides read TGCGCCAGCAGCCAATTACAGGATTTCTCCTACGAGCAGTACTTC.

CDR3 coding DNA: TGTGCCAGCAGCGTAGAAGGAGATGAGCAGTTCTTC. Amino acid sequence: CASSVEGDEQFF. The chain joins TRBV9 to TRBJ2-1; the D is unclear. The CDR3 consists of 12 residues. Trimming took 0 bases from V and 8 from J, leaving 6 bases between them. The germline gives CDR1 SGDLS, CDR2 YYNGEE.

This clone was found a few times. This sequence joins TRBV6-4 and TRBJ2-4; no clear D gene. Germline V gene lookup returns CDR1 MRHNA and CDR2 SNTAGT. V lost 5 bases and J 7 bases, leaving 15 bases between the germline ends. This CDR3 spans 14 amino acids. Here the CDR3 DNA reads TGTGCCAGCAGTCGCGAGATCTCTTCCAACATTCAGTACTTC. Amino acids: CASSREISSNIQYF.

The chain employs TRBV6-1 and TRBJ1-4, with D unresolved. Germline V CDR1 and CDR2: MNHNS, SASEGT. V gave up 2 bases and J gave up 6 bases, with 10 bases separating them. CDR3 length: 14 residues. Here the CDR3 DNA reads TGTGCCAGCAGTGAATTTACTGCCTATGAAAAACTGTTTTTT. Its protein is CASSEFTAYEKLFF.

The rearrangement uses TRBV4-3 and TRBJ2-3; 10 bases match TRBD2. The CDR3 extends over 17 amino acids. The germline V gene has CDR1 LGHNA and CDR2 YSLEER. Germline trimming cut 0 bases from V and 4 bases from J; bases unmatched to any gene: 7. CDR3: CASSQDPIAGGSDTQYF. The CDR3 nucleotides are TGCGCCAGCAGCCAAGACCCCATAGCGGGGGGTTCAGATACGCAGTATTTT.

The chain combines TRBV5-1 with TRBJ2-1, with D tentatively TRBD1 (5 bases). V was shortened by 1 base and J by 5 bases, with 13 bases between the two germline ends. The germline gives CDR1 SGHRS, CDR2 YFSETQ. CDR3 length equals 15 residues. CDR3 nucleotide sequence: TGCGCCAGCAGCTTGCTTGCGACAGCAAACAATGAGCAGTTCTTC. It is translated as CASSLLATANNEQFF.

This chain connects TRBV6-5 to TRBJ2-1; D might be TRBD2 (6 bases). Trimming took 5 bases from V and 8 from J, leaving 10 bases between them. The CDR3 loop spans 12 amino acids. The V gene's germline CDR1 is MNHEY and CDR2 SVGAGI. The CDR3, as DNA: TGTGCCAGCAGTCCCGCGGGGTATGAGCAGTTCTTC. It translates to CASSPAGYEQFF.

In DNA form, the CDR3 reads TGTGCCATCAGTGATTTTCGGGGCAAGGGGCCCCAGCATTTT. This sequence encodes CAISDFRGKGPQHF. J is TRBJ1-5 and V is TRBV10-3, with a possible D match to TRBD1 (5 bases). The CDR3 length is 14 residues. Germline-derived CDR1 and CDR2 are ENHRY and SYGVKD. Trimming stripped 3 bases from V and 9 bases from J, with 15 bases between.

This clone was found a few times. The J gene is TRBJ2-7, the V gene TRBV2, with D unresolved. The CDR3 has 11 residues. CDR1 is SNHLY and CDR2 is FYNNEI in the germline V gene. Trimming took off 6 bases at V and 3 bases at J, with 6 bases between the two ends. The CDR3 region has the DNA TGTGCCAGCAGCCCGTTCTACGAGCAGTACTTC. It encodes CASSPFYEQYF.

In this sample, this clone turned up a few times. V usage is TRBV4-1 and J usage is TRBJ1-1; D may be TRBD1 (5 bases). CDR1 MGHRA and CDR2 YSYEKL come from the germline V gene. Trimming removed 4 bases at V and 8 bases at J, with 14 bases between. This CDR3 is built from 13 residues. CDR3 amino acids: CASSPFGDVEAFF. CDR3 coding DNA: TGCGCCAGCAGCCCATTCGGGGACGTAGAAGCTTTCTTT.

This clone was observed a single time. The chain carries TRBV15 and TRBJ1-2; TRBD1 matches 11 bases. There are 14 residues in the CDR3. CDR1 and CDR2 (germline): LNHNV, YYDKDF (reference sequence). V trimming: 3 bases; J trimming: 5 bases; junction bases outside the gene matches: 2. The CDR3 DNA reads TGTGCCACCAGCAGGGACAGGGGGCTTTATGGCTACACCTTC. Translated: CATSRDRGLYGYTF.

CDR3 coding DNA: TGTGCCAGCAGACCGCAGGACAGGGGGCTAGGTGAGCAGTTCTTC. Translated: CASRPQDRGLGEQFF. The V gene is TRBV6-5, the J gene TRBJ2-1; TRBD1 matches 11 bases. Per germline, CDR1 MNHEY and CDR2 SVGAGI. This CDR3 is built from 15 residues. V trimming: 6 bases; J trimming: 9 bases; junction bases outside the gene matches: 10.

The chain joins TRBV19 to TRBJ2-7; the match to TRBD2 covers 7 bases. CDR1 is LNHDA, CDR2 SQIVND, per germline (reference sequence). CDR3 length: 15 residues. V trimming: 5 bases; J trimming: 5 bases; junction bases outside the gene matches: 12. CDR3 in DNA: TGTGCCAGTAGTCCATTTCGGACTAGAGGCGACGAGCAGTACTTC. Protein sequence: CASSPFRTRGDEQYF.

CDR3 nucleotide sequence: TGCGCCAGCAGCTTGGCGCAGCCGGGGGAGACCCAGTACTTC. Its translation is CASSLAQPGETQYF. This chain joins TRBV5-1 and TRBJ2-5; D may be TRBD2 (5 bases). Germline V CDR1 and CDR2: SGHRS, YFSETQ. The V end was cut by 0 bases, the J end by 5 bases, with 11 bases between. The CDR3 runs to 14 residues.

With respect to this clone: Other DNA sequences of this sample code for an identical CDR3. CDR3 sequence: CASSQEAGDPYEQYF. CDR3 bases: TGCGCCAGCAGCCAAGAGGCAGGGGACCCCTACGAGCAGTACTTC. The chain links TRBV4-3 to TRBJ2-7, with D perhaps TRBD1 (6 bases). Deletions cut 0 bases from V and 2 bases from J, with 11 bases between. CDR1 and CDR2 from the germline V gene are LGHNA and YSLEER. The CDR3 consists of 15 residues.

V usage is TRBV5-6 and J usage is TRBJ1-4; TRBD1 matches at 8 bases. With 0 bases clipped from V and 6 bases from J, the junction kept 13 bases outside the gene matches. Germline CDR1 and CDR2: SGHDT and YYEEEE. The CDR3 is 18 residues long. The CDR3 spells CASSLGYRGGSPHEKLFF. The CDR3 nucleotides are TGTGCCAGCAGCTTGGGTTACAGGGGGGGGTCCCCTCATGAAAAACTGTTTTTT.

This clone appeared a few times. V gene TRBV19 combines with J gene TRBJ1-6, with unresolved D. The CDR3 totals 13 residues. Germline assignment: CDR1 LNHDA and CDR2 SQIVND (reference sequence). Trimming removed 7 bases at V and 11 bases at J, with 15 bases between. The chain's CDR3 is CASTEDGRPPLHF. The DNA for the CDR3 is TGTGCCAGTACTGAGGACGGGAGGCCACCCCTCCACTTT.

The chain uses TRBV5-1 and TRBJ2-5; D gene ambiguous. Trimming stripped 4 bases from V and 5 bases from J, with 15 bases between. Germline assignment: CDR1 SGHRS and CDR2 YFSETQ. This CDR3 is 14 amino acids long. The CDR3 protein is CASSGSSGSETQYF. The CDR3 nucleotides read TGCGCCAGCAGCGGATCTAGTGGGTCGGAGACCCAGTACTTC.

V is TRBV7-2 and J is TRBJ1-2; TRBD1 aligns across 9 bases. CDR3 size: 17 residues. Trimming removed 5 bases from V and 0 bases from J; junction bases left unmatched: 10. Germline V gene sequence: CDR1 SGHTA, CDR2 FQGNSA. This chain's CDR3 is CASSPTDRGQANYGYTF. CDR3 coding DNA: TGTGCCAGCAGCCCAACGGACAGGGGCCAAGCTAACTATGGCTACACCTTC. Drawing the rest from reference TRBV7-2 and TRBJ1-2, the complete variable domain is GAGVSQSPSNKVTEKGKDVELRCDPISGHTALYWYRQSLGQGLEFLIYFQGNSAPDKSGLPSDRFSAERTGGSVSTLTIQRTQQEDSAVYLCASSPTDRGQANYGYTFGSGTRLTVV.

A remark on this clone: The junction and the germline gene differ at one end; a read error may be behind it. The chain joins TRBV6-5 to TRBJ2-7, with D possibly TRBD1 on 6 matching bases. Germline values: CDR1 MNHEY, CDR2 SVGAGI. CDR3 length equals 14 residues. CDR3 nucleotides: TGTGCCAGCAGTTACTCCACCGGGACAAGGGCCCTATATTTC. This codes for CASSYSTGTRALYF.

The rearrangement uses TRBV6-5 and TRBJ1-5, with D uncertain. The CDR3 spans 15 residues. Germline CDR1 is MNHEY and CDR2 is SVGAGI. The germline V and J ends were trimmed by 2 bases and 0 bases, with 8 bases remaining between them. CDR3 in DNA: TGTGCCAGCAGTTACGACACCTATAGCAATCAGCCCCAGCATTTT. Amino acid sequence: CASSYDTYSNQPQHF.